This entry lists 28 T cell receptor beta chains sequenced from one sample in a study of T-cell reconstitution after alpha-beta-depleted transplantation in children. Unique molecular identifiers were used in preparing the TCRbeta library. A single record per CDR3 protein comes from TCRdb applying MiXCR to the PCR reads. The sample lists approximately 640,000 distinct CDR3 sequences, roughly 17% seen once, with approximately 1% in the top ten. The sequencing here drew on PBMCs from the stem cell graft donor, taken from the stem cell graft. The receptor source for this set is a human donor who donated a stem cell graft to a child with acute myeloid leukemia.

A word on this clonotype: One end of the junction does not line up with germline, which may come from a read error. This chain connects TRBV6-5 to TRBJ1-1; 7 bases align to TRBD1. Germline V gene lookup returns CDR1 MNHEY and CDR2 SVGAGI. The CDR3 length is 15 residues. The CDR3 DNA reads TGTGCCGGCAGTAACACAGGGGTTGGGAACACTGAAGCTTTCTTT. This codes for CAGSNTGVGNTEAFF.

The chain has TRBV20-1 and TRBJ2-1; possible D gene TRBD2, 6 bases. CDR1 is DFQATT and CDR2 is SNEGSKA in the germline V gene (reference sequence). The CDR3 length is 13 residues. The V gene lost 8 bases and the J gene lost 6 bases, with 17 bases spanning the gap. The CDR3 region has the DNA TGCAGTCCTCGGGGGTATATAGTCAATGAGCAGTTCTTC. The encoded protein is CSPRGYIVNEQFF.

This clonotype was seen ten or more times. The V and J genes are TRBV12-3 or TRBV12-4 and TRBJ2-7; D may correspond to TRBD1 or TRBD2 (5 bases each). The ends were cut back, 6 bases at V and 5 bases at J, with 11 bases in the middle. This CDR3 is 12 amino acids long. The CDR3 sequence is CASSTGTNEQYF. CDR3 DNA: TGTGCCAGCAGCACCGGGACCAACGAGCAGTACTTC.

V usage is TRBV5-1 and J usage is TRBJ2-5; 10 nucleotides line up with TRBD2. V was pared by 2 bases and J by 5 bases, with 9 bases of the junction left unmatched. The germline CDR1 and CDR2 sequences are SGHRS and YFSETQ. CDR3 size: 16 residues. The CDR3 DNA follows: TGCGCCAGCAGCTTTCCGGGACTAGCGACGGTGGAGACCCAGTACTTC. It yields the protein CASSFPGLATVETQYF.

The table lists this clonotype with a few counts. This chain connects TRBV5-1 to TRBJ1-1, with a weak D call TRBD1 (5 bases). CDR3 length: 16 residues. From germline, CDR1 is SGHRS and CDR2 YFSETQ. V was cut by 2 bases and J by 2 bases, with 16 bases left in between. CDR3 loop: CASSFDRDGTNTEAFF. DNA for the CDR3: TGCGCCAGCAGCTTCGACCGGGACGGTACTAACACTGAAGCTTTCTTT.

The chain is built from TRBV20-1 and TRBJ2-7, with 7 bases fitting TRBD1. After removal of 6 bases from V and 2 bases from J, the junction contained 7 bases not matched to a gene. Germline V CDR1 and CDR2: DFQATT, SNEGSKA (reference sequence). This CDR3 is built from 13 residues. In DNA form, the CDR3 reads TGCAGTGCCCAGGGGGTGACAGCCTACGAGCAGTACGTC. This translates into CSAQGVTAYEQYV.

This clonotype was counted ten times or more. CDR3 sequence (DNA): TGCAGCATCATCATCGGGGGACAGAAGGTTTTAGGGGAGCAGTTCTTC. Amino acids: CSIIIGGQKVLGEQFF. The chain is built from TRBV29-1 and TRBJ2-1, with D possibly TRBD1 on 7 matching bases. Germline V gene data show CDR1 as SQVTM and CDR2 as ANQGSEA. The CDR3 runs 16 residues. Trimming stripped 8 bases from V and 10 bases from J, with 30 bases between.

V is TRBV5-1 and J is TRBJ2-1, with 9 bases aligning to TRBD1. Germline trimming cut 4 bases from V and 6 bases from J; bases unmatched to any gene: 8. Looked up from germline, CDR1 is SGHRS and CDR2 is YFSETQ. CDR3 length: 15 amino acids. As DNA, the CDR3 is TGCGCCAGCAGCCCCCGGACAGGGGCCCTCAATGAGCAGTTCTTC. This encodes CASSPRTGALNEQFF.

In its sample, this clonotype was seen a few times. V gene TRBV7-3 combines with J gene TRBJ2-3; 9 bases match TRBD2. Per germline, CDR1 SGHTA and CDR2 FQGTGA. The CDR3 spans 15 residues. V gave up 5 bases and J gave up 4 bases; unmatched junction bases: 7. The CDR3 bases are TGTGCCAGCAGCCCGACTAGCGGAACCTCAGATACGCAGTATTTT. Translating gives CASSPTSGTSDTQYF.

This clonotype was detected a few times. The rearrangement uses TRBV11-2 and TRBJ1-2; possible D gene TRBD1, 5 bases. Germline V gene data show CDR1 as SGHAT and CDR2 as FQNNGV. This CDR3 has 13 amino acids. Trimming removed 5 bases from V and 1 base from J, with 8 bases in between. The CDR3 DNA sequence: TGTGCCAGCAGCGCAGGGAATAACTATGGCTACACCTTC. Its protein product is CASSAGNNYGYTF.

This clonotype was observed at least ten times. The V gene is TRBV4-3, the J gene TRBJ1-5; D is unresolved. Germline V CDR1 and CDR2: LGHNA, YSLEER. CDR3 length equals 15 residues. V was cut by 0 bases and J by 1 base, with 7 bases left in between. The CDR3 nucleotides are TGCGCCAGCAGCCAAGATCGAGCGAGCAATCAGCCCCAGCATTTT. As protein: CASSQDRASNQPQHF.

This clonotype was recorded many times. The gene calls are TRBV29-1 and TRBJ2-7; a weak D match, TRBD1 (5 bases). Germline V gene sequence: CDR1 SQVTM, CDR2 ANQGSEA. The CDR3 extends over 12 amino acids. Trimming shortened V by 2 bases and J by 3 bases, and 8 bases separated the two germline ends. This CDR3 is CSVESQGYEQYF. In DNA, the CDR3 is TGCAGCGTTGAAAGCCAGGGCTACGAGCAGTACTTC.

The chain carries TRBV13 and TRBJ2-5; maybe TRBD2 (7 bases). There are 18 residues in the CDR3. Germline lookup yields CDR1 PRHDT and CDR2 FYEKMQ (reference sequence). V was cut by 4 bases and J by 2 bases, with 23 bases left in between. CDR3 DNA: TGTGCCAGCAGCTCCAAGCCGCGGGGGCCTGAGGGGCAAGAGACCCAGTACTTC. It translates to CASSSKPRGPEGQETQYF.

This clonotype was counted between two and nine times. CDR3 sequence reads: CATSRDWDRGPLATNEKLFF. CDR3 DNA: TGTGCCACCAGCAGAGATTGGGACAGGGGGCCCCTAGCAACTAATGAAAAACTGTTTTTT. The chain joins TRBV15 to TRBJ1-4; 12 nucleotides align to TRBD1. The J segment lost 0 bases and the V segment lost 0 bases, leaving 8 bases of the junction unmatched. Germline CDR1 is LNHNV and CDR2 is YYDKDF (reference sequence). This CDR3 is 20 amino acids long.

This clonotype was recorded at least ten times. The CDR3 bases are TGCAGTGCCACGTTTCCTAATGAGCAGTTCTTC. It yields the protein CSATFPNEQFF. This sequence joins TRBV20-1 and TRBJ2-1; no definite D call. The CDR3 length is 11 residues. Germline CDR1 is DFQATT and CDR2 is SNEGSKA (reference sequence). Trimming took 6 bases from V and 7 from J, leaving 10 bases between them.

The sample holds a few counts of this clonotype. In DNA, the CDR3 is TGTGCCAGCAGTGAGGGGGGCCCCTCTTCCTATGGCTACACCTTC. It encodes CASSEGGPSSYGYTF. This chain joins TRBV12-3 or TRBV12-4 and TRBJ1-2; tentatively, D is TRBD1 (6 bases). The V end was cut by 5 bases, the J end by 4 bases, with 17 bases between. The CDR3 totals 15 residues.

This chain connects TRBV20-1 to TRBJ2-6; tentatively, D is TRBD2 (6 bases). V was clipped by 0 bases and J by 1 base, with 31 bases between them. This CDR3 contains 23 residues. Germline-derived CDR1 and CDR2 are DFQATT and SNEGSKA (reference sequence). The CDR3 nucleotides read TGCAGTGCTAGAGATCGGAGGGCCGTTATCCCTGGGGTTAGCTCGTCTGGGGCCAACGTCCTGACTTTC. Its protein is CSARDRRAVIPGVSSSGANVLTF.

Remarks on this clonotype: A single base separates this from a much larger clone, so it may be a read error. The CDR3 end shows no conserved phenylalanine or tryptophan, and so a read error is likely. The chain uses TRBV29-1 and TRBJ2-5; no reliable D call. Germline CDR1 SQVTM, CDR2 ANQGSEA. This CDR3 has 12 residues. Trimming cost V 3 bases and J 4 bases, with 9 bases left between them. The CDR3: CSVEEVGETQYL. The CDR3 coding sequence is TGCAGCGTTGAGGAAGTAGGAGAGACCCAGTACCTC.

The V call is TRBV13, the J call TRBJ2-2; 10 bases are shared with TRBD1. The junction had 9 bases not matched to a gene; V was cut back by 6 bases and J by 5 bases. The CDR3 runs to 16 residues. CDR1 is PRHDT and CDR2 is FYEKMQ in the germline V gene (reference sequence). CDR3 coding DNA: TGTGCCAGCAGATCATACGGACAGGGGGGAACCGGGGAGCTGTTTTTT. Protein sequence: CASRSYGQGGTGELFF.

This clonotype was counted ten times or more. V is TRBV7-2 and J is TRBJ2-3, with TRBD1 matching over 7 bases. Germline CDR1 reads SGHTA; CDR2 reads FQGNSA. This CDR3 is built from 13 residues. Trimming at V came to 5 bases and at J to 6 bases, leaving 5 bases not matched to a gene. CDR3 residues: CASSIRRGDTQYF. The CDR3 DNA sequence: TGTGCCAGCAGCATCCGCAGGGGGGATACGCAGTATTTT.

The chain is built from TRBV24-1 and TRBJ2-3; D remains ambiguous. CDR1 and CDR2 from the germline V gene are KGHDR and SFDVKD. V was shortened by 5 bases and J by 3 bases, with 14 bases between the two germline ends. This CDR3 contains 15 residues. The chain's CDR3 is CATSGGWVETDTQYF. CDR3 nucleotides: TGTGCCACCAGTGGAGGCTGGGTAGAGACAGATACGCAGTATTTT.

This clonotype was seen many times. The CDR3 nucleotides are TGCAGTGCTCCGCCCCCTGACTCCTCGGATTACAATGAGCAGTTCTTC. Protein product: CSAPPPDSSDYNEQFF. V is TRBV20-1 and J is TRBJ2-1; no definite D call. CDR3 length: 16 amino acids. The germline V gene encodes CDR1 DFQATT and CDR2 SNEGSKA (reference sequence). The ends were cut back, 5 bases at V and 4 bases at J, with 21 bases in the middle.

This clonotype was counted many times. The chain carries TRBV15 and TRBJ1-5, with 9 bases lining up with TRBD1. In germline, CDR1 is LNHNV, CDR2 YYDKDF (reference sequence). With V trimmed by 0 bases and J by 2 bases, 8 bases remained unmatched. The CDR3 covers 18 residues. The chain's CDR3 is CATSRDSGGDRGNQPQHF. The CDR3 DNA follows: TGTGCCACCAGCAGAGATTCGGGAGGGGACAGGGGCAATCAGCCCCAGCATTTT.

This rearrangement joins TRBV9 to TRBJ2-7; possibly TRBD1 or TRBD2 for D (6 bases each). The CDR3 sequence is 16 residues long. Trimming shortened V by 3 bases and J by 4 bases, and 20 bases separated the two germline ends. Germline V lookup: CDR1 SGDLS, CDR2 YYNGEE. CDR3 loop: CASSEGGGGGMYEQYF. CDR3 DNA: TGTGCCAGCAGCGAGGGGGGAGGCGGTGGGATGTACGAGCAGTACTTC.

V and J are TRBV20-1 and TRBJ1-1, with unresolved D. The CDR3 is made up of 13 amino acids. Trimming stripped 4 bases from V and 1 base from J, with 10 bases between. From germline, CDR1 is DFQATT and CDR2 SNEGSKA (reference sequence). CDR3 region: CSATSSPNTEAFF. The CDR3 coding sequence is TGCAGTGCTACCTCCTCCCCGAACACTGAAGCTTTCTTT.

There are many counts of this clonotype. The chain uses TRBV27 and TRBJ1-1; a possible D gene is TRBD1 (5 bases). The CDR3 extends over 15 amino acids. Germline loops: CDR1 MNHEY, CDR2 SMNVEV (reference sequence). Between the trimmed V and J ends, which lost 4 bases and 4 bases, there was a span of 16 bases. This chain's CDR3 is CASSSPLGRGTEAFF. CDR3 sequence (DNA): TGTGCCAGCAGTTCACCCCTGGGGAGGGGCACTGAAGCTTTCTTT.

This clonotype was seen repeatedly, ten times or more. For the CDR3, the DNA is TGCAGTGCTAGAACCACCGGGGGGACAGGCTCCTACGAGCAGTACGTC. It codes for CSARTTGGTGSYEQYV. The rearrangement links TRBV20-1 to TRBJ2-7; maybe TRBD1 (8 bases). CDR3 length: 16 residues. V lost 2 bases and J 0 bases, leaving 17 bases between the germline ends. CDR1 and CDR2 from the germline V gene are DFQATT and SNEGSKA (reference sequence).

The sample holds a few counts of this clonotype. The gene calls are TRBV4-1 and TRBJ1-6, with D unclear. Deletions cut 3 bases from V and 7 bases from J, with 10 bases between. This CDR3 has 14 amino acids. Germline CDR1 reads MGHRA; CDR2 reads YSYEKL. This CDR3 reads CASSHPGLNSPLHF. The CDR3 nucleotides read TGCGCCAGCAGCCATCCTGGACTGAATTCACCCCTCCACTTT.